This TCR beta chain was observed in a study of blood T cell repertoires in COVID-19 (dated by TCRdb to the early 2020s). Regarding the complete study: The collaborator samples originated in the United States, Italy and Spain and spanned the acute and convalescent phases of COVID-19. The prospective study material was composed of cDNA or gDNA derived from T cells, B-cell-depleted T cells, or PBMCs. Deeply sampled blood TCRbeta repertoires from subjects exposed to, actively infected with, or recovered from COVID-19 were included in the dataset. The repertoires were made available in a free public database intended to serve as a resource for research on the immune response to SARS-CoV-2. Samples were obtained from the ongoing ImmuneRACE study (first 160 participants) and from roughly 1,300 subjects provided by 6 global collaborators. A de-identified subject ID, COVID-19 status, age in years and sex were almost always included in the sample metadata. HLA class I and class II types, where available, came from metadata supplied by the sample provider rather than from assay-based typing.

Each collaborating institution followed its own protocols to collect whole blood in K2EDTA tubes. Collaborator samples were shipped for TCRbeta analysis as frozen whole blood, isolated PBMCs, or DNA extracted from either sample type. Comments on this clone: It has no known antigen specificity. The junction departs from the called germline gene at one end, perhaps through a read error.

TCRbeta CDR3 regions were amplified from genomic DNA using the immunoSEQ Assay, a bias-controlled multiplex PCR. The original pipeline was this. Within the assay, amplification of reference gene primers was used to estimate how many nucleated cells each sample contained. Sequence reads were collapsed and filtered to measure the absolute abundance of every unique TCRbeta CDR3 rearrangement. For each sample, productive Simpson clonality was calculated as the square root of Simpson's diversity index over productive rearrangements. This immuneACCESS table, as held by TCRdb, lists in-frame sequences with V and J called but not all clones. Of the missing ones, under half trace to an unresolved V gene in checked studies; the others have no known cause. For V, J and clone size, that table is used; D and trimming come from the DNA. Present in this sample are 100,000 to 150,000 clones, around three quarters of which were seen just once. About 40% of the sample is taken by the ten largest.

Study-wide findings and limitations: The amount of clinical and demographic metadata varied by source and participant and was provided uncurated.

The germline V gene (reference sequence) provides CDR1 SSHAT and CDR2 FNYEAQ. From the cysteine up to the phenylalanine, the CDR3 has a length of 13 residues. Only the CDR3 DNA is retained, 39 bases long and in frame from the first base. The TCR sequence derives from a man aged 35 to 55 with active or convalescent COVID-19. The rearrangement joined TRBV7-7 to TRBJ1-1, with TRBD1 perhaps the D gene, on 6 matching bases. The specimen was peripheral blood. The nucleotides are TGTGCTAGCAGCTTAACAGGGACCACTGAAGCTTTCTTT. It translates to CASSLTGTTEAFF.